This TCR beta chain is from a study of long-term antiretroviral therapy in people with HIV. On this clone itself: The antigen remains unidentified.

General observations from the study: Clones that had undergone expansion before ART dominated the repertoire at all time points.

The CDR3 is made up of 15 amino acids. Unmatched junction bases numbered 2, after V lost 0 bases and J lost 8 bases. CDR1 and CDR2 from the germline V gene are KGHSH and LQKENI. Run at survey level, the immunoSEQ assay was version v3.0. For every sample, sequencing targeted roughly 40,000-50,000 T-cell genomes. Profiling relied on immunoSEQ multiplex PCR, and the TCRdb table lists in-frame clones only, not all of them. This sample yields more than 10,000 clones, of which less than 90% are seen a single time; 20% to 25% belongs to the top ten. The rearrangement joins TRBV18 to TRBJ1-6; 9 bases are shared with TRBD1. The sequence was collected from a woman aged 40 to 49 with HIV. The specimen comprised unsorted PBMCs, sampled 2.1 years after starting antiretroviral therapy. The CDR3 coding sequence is TGTGCCAGCTCACCACCGGGACAGGGTTATTCACCCCTCCACTTT. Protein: CASSPPGQGYSPLHF.